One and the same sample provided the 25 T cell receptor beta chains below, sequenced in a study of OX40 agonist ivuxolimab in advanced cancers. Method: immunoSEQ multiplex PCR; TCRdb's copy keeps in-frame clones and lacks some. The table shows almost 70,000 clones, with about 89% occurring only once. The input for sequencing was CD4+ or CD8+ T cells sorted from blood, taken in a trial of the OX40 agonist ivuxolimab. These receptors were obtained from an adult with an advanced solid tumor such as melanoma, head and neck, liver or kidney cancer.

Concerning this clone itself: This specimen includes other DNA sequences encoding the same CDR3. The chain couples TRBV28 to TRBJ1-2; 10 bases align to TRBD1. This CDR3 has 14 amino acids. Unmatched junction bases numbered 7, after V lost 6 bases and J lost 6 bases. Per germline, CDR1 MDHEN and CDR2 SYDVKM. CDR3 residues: CASSRGQGRDGYTF. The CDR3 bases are TGTGCCAGCAGCCGGGGACAGGGGAGGGATGGCTACACCTTC.

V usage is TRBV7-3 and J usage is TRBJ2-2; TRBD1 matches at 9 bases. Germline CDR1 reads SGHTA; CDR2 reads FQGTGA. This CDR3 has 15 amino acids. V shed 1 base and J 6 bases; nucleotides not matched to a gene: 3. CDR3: CASSLRGTGSGELFF. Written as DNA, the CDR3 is TGTGCCAGCAGCTTAAGGGGGACAGGGTCCGGGGAGCTGTTTTTT.

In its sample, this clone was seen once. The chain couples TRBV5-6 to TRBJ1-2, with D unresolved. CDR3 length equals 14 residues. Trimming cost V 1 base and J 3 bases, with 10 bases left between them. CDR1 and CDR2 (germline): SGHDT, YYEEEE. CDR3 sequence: CASSLLNGDYGYTF. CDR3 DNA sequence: TGTGCCAGCAGCTTGCTAAACGGGGACTATGGCTACACCTTC.

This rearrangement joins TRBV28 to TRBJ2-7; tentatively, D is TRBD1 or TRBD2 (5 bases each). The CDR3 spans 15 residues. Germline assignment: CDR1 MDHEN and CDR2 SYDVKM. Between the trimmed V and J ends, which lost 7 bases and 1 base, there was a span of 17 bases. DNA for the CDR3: TGTGCCAGCAATACCGGGACCGCTACATCCTACGAGCAGTACTTC. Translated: CASNTGTATSYEQYF.

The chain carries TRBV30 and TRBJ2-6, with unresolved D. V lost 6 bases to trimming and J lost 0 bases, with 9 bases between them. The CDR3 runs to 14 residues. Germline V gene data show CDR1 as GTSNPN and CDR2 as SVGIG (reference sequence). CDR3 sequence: CACDGTSGANVLTF. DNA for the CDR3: TGTGCCTGCGACGGTACCTCTGGGGCCAACGTCCTGACTTTC.

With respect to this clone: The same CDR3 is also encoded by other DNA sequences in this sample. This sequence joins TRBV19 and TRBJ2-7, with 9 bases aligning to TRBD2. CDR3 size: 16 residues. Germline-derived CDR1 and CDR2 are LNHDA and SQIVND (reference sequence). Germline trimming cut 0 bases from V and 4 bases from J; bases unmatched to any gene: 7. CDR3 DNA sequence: TGTGCCAGTAGTATAGAGGTAGCGGGAGTTGGGTACGAGCAGTACTTC. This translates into CASSIEVAGVGYEQYF.

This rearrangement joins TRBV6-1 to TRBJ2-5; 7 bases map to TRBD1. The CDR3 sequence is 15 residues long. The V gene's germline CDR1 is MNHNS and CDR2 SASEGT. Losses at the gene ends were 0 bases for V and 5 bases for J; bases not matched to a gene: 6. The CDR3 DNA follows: TGTGCCAGCAGTGAAGCTCCGGGGACAGTCGAGACCCAGTACTTC. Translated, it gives CASSEAPGTVETQYF.

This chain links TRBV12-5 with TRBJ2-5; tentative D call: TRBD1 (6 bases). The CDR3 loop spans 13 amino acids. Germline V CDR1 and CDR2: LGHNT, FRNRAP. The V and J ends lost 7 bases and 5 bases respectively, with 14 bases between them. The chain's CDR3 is CASVQQGWETQYF. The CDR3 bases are TGTGCTAGTGTTCAACAGGGTTGGGAGACCCAGTACTTC.

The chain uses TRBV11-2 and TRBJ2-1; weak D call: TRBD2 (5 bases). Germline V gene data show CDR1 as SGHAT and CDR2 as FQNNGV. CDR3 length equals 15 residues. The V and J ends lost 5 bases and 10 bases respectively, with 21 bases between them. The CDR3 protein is CASSKPGSGYGEQFF. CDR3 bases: TGTGCCAGCAGCAAGCCGGGATCAGGCTATGGGGAGCAGTTCTTC.

CDR3 DNA sequence: TGTGCCTGGAGCCGCACAGGGGTCACTGAAGCTTTCTTT. This sequence encodes CAWSRTGVTEAFF. The chain has TRBV30 and TRBJ1-1, with 7 bases matching TRBD1. Germline V gene sequence: CDR1 GTSNPN, CDR2 SVGIG (reference sequence). The trim removed 3 bases at V and 4 bases at J, leaving 5 bases unmatched. The CDR3 sequence is 13 residues long.

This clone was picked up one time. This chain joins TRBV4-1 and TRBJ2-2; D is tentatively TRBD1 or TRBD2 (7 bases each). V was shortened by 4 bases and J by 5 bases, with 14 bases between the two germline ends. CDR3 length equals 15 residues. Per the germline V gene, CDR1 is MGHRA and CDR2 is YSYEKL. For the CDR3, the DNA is TGCGCCAGCAGCCGGGATCAGGGGGGGACCGGGGAGCTGTTTTTT. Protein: CASSRDQGGTGELFF.

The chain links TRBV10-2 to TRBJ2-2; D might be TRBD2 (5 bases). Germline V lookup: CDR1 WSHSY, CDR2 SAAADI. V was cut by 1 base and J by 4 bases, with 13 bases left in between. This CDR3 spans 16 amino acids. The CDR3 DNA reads TGCGCCAGCAGTGAGTTTGGACGGGCGGGCACCGGGGAGCTGTTTTTT. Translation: CASSEFGRAGTGELFF.

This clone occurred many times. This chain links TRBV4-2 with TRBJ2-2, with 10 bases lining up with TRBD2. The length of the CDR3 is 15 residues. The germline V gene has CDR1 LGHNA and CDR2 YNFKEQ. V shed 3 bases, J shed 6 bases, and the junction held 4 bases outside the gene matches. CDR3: CASSQGGLASGELFF. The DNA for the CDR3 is TGTGCCAGCAGCCAGGGGGGACTAGCGTCCGGGGAGCTGTTTTTT.

This CDR3 is CASSVRGRGTGELFF. In DNA form, the CDR3 reads TGTGCCAGCAGCGTAAGGGGGAGAGGCACCGGGGAGCTGTTTTTT. This chain links TRBV9 with TRBJ2-2, with D possibly being TRBD1 (6 bases). The CDR3 has 15 amino acids. The V and J ends lost 1 base and 4 bases respectively, with 11 bases between them. The germline gives CDR1 SGDLS, CDR2 YYNGEE. The variable domain in full, with the rest retrieved from reference TRBV9 and TRBJ2-2, is DSGVTQTPKHLITATGQRVTLRCSPRSGDLSVYWYQQSLDQGLQFLIQYYNGEERAKGNILERFSAQQFPDLHSELNLSSLELGDSALYFCASSVRGRGTGELFFGEGSRLTVL.

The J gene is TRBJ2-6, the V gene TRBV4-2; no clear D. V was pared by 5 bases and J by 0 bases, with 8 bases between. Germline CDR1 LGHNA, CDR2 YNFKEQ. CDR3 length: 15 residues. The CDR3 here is CASSLVSSGANVLTF. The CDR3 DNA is TGTGCCAGCAGCTTGGTTAGCTCTGGGGCCAACGTCCTGACTTTC.

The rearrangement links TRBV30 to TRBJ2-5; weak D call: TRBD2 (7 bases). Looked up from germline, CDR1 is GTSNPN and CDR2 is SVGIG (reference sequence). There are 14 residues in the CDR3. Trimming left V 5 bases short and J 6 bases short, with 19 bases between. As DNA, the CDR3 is TGTGCCTGGGAGAGAGGGGGGGCGCGGAAGACCCAGTACTTC. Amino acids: CAWERGGARKTQYF.

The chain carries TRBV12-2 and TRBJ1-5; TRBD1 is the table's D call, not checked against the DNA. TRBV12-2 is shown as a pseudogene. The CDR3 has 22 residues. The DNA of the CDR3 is TGTGCAAGTCGCTTAGTGTGGGTGGGCGTCAGGGGGCGCGAAGAACCCAATCAGCCCCAGCATTTT. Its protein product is CASRLVWVGVRGREEPNQPQHF.

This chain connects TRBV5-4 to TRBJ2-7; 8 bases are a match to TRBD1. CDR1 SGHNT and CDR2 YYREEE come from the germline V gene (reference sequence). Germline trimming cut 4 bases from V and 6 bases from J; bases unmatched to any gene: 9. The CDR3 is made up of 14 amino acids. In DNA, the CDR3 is TGTGCCAGCAGCCAGACAGGGGCTAACGCCGAGCAGTACTTC. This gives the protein CASSQTGANAEQYF.

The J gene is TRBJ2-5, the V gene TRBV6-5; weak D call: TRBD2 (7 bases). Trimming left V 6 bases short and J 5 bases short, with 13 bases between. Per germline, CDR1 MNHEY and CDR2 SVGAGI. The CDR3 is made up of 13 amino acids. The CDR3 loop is CASRGGAWETQYF. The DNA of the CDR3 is TGTGCCAGCAGGGGGGGGGCTTGGGAGACCCAGTACTTC.

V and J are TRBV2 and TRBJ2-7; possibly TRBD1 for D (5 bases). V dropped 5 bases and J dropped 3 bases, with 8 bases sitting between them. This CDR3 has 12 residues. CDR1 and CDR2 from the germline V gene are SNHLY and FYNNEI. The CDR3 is CASSRQLYEQYF. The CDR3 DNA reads TGTGCCAGCAGTAGACAGCTCTACGAGCAGTACTTC.

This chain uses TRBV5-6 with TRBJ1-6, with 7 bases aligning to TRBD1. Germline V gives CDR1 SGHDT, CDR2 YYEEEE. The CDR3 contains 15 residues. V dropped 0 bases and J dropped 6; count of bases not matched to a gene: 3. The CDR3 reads CASSLAGQLNSPLHF. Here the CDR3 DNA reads TGTGCCAGCAGCTTGGCGGGACAGCTTAATTCACCCCTCCACTTT.

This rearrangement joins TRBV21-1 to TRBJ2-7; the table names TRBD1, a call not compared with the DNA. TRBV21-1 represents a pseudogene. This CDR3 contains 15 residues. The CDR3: CASTLRDRYSRLACF. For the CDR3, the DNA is TGTGCCAGCACCCTCCGGGACAGATACTCAAGGCTGGCTTGCTTC.

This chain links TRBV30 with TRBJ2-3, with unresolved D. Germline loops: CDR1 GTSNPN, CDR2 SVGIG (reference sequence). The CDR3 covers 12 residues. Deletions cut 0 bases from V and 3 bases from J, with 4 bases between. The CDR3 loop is CAWSVSTDTQYF. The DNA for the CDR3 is TGTGCCTGGAGTGTAAGTACAGATACGCAGTATTTT.

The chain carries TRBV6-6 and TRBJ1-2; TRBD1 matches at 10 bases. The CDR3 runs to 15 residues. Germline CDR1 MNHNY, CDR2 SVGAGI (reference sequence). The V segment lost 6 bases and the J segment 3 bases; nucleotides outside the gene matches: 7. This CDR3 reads CASSRGTGADYGYTF. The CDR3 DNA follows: TGTGCCAGCAGCCGAGGGACAGGGGCCGACTATGGCTACACCTTC.

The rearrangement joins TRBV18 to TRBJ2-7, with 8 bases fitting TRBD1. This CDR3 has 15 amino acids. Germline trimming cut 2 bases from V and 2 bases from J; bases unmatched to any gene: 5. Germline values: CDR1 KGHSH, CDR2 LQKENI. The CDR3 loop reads CASSPGAGQAYEQYF. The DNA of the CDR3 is TGTGCCAGCTCACCAGGGGCGGGACAGGCCTACGAGCAGTACTTC.